The next 11 T cell receptor beta chains were all read from a single sample in a study of CD8 T cells in ankylosing spondylitis. TCRdb re-derived calls from the 5' RACE reads in MiXCR, one entry per CDR3 protein. Counted here are 250,000 or so distinct CDR3 sequences, about 20% occurring once; the ten biggest clones make up roughly a third. The sample was blood, either unsorted or a sorted T cell fraction (not recorded which). Receptors were obtained from a male donor with ankylosing spondylitis or in good health (not recorded which).

The chain carries TRBV20-1 and TRBJ2-3, with a weak D call TRBD2 (5 bases). Germline CDR1 is DFQATT and CDR2 is SNEGSKA (reference sequence). The CDR3 spans 15 residues. V shed 0 bases and J shed 4 bases, with 14 bases lying between them. The CDR3 region has the DNA TGCAGTGCTAGAGATCTCGGGGTAGTTTCAGATACGCAGTATTTT. This codes for CSARDLGVVSDTQYF.

The chain combines TRBV10-3 with TRBJ2-7; 7 bases align to TRBD2. Germline V gene lookup returns CDR1 ENHRY and CDR2 SYGVKD. This CDR3 is 15 amino acids long. V trimming: 3 bases; J trimming: 3 bases; junction bases outside the gene matches: 8. The CDR3 sequence: CAISEGGSPGYEQYF. In DNA form, the CDR3 reads TGTGCCATCAGTGAAGGCGGGAGCCCCGGCTACGAGCAGTACTTC.

This clonotype was seen only a few times. The J gene is TRBJ2-5, the V gene TRBV10-2; 9 positions match TRBD1. Germline-derived CDR1 and CDR2 are WSHSY and SAAADI. J was trimmed by 8 bases and V by 3 bases; bases with no gene match: 16. The CDR3 spans 17 residues. The CDR3 DNA reads TGCGCCAGCAGTGACCCCGGGACAGGGATGGTCTTGTATACCCAGTACTTC. Translation gives CASSDPGTGMVLYTQYF.

This rearrangement joins TRBV7-9 to TRBJ2-5, with TRBD2 matching 7 bases. This CDR3 comprises 16 residues. V lost 1 base to trimming and J lost 1 base; unmatched junction nucleotides: 6. Germline lookup yields CDR1 SEHNR and CDR2 FQNEAQ (reference sequence). The CDR3: CASSLERGLSQETQYF. CDR3 DNA sequence: TGTGCCAGCAGCTTAGAGCGGGGACTGAGCCAAGAGACCCAGTACTTC.

CDR3 in DNA: TGCGCCAGCAGCCAAGATGCGAGCGGGAGTGTCAATGAGCAGTTCTTC. Protein: CASSQDASGSVNEQFF. The chain has TRBV4-1 and TRBJ2-1; 8 positions agree with TRBD2. J gave up 6 bases and V 0 bases, and 7 bases lay outside the gene matches. Germline CDR1 is MGHRA and CDR2 is YSYEKL. This CDR3 is built from 16 residues.

This clonotype was seen a few times. The rearrangement links TRBV12-3 or TRBV12-4 to TRBJ1-5; D might be TRBD1 (5 bases). The V gene lost 3 bases and the J gene lost 9 bases, with 15 bases spanning the gap. The CDR3 has 14 residues. CDR3 nucleotide sequence: TGTGCCAGCAGTTTGGGGCTGGGACCTGGGCCCCAGCATTTT. It encodes CASSLGLGPGPQHF.

The J gene is TRBJ2-1, the V gene TRBV3-1; 7 positions match TRBD1. Germline V gene sequence: CDR1 LGHDT, CDR2 YNNKEL (reference sequence). CDR3 length: 16 amino acids. Trimming cost V 4 bases and J 6 bases; bases outside gene matches: 12. CDR3 in amino acids: CASSPPGTVLTNEQFF. CDR3 bases: TGTGCCAGCAGCCCTCCTGGGACAGTGCTGACCAATGAGCAGTTCTTC.

The chain links TRBV7-2 to TRBJ2-7; 13 bases are a match to TRBD2. The CDR3 sequence is 15 residues long. Looked up from germline, CDR1 is SGHTA and CDR2 is FQGNSA. V was pared by 5 bases and J by 0 bases, with 1 base of the junction left unmatched. Here the CDR3 DNA reads TGTGCCAGCAGCACTAGCGGGAGGGCCTCCTACGAGCAGTACTTC. It is translated as CASSTSGRASYEQYF. The full variable domain, with the rest looked up from reference TRBV7-2 and TRBJ2-7, is GAGVSQSPSNKVTEKGKDVELRCDPISGHTALYWYRQSLGQGLEFLIYFQGNSAPDKSGLPSDRFSAERTGGSVSTLTIQRTQQEDSAVYLCASSTSGRASYEQYFGPGTRLTVT.

V usage is TRBV6-5 and J usage is TRBJ2-6, with D uncertain. Germline V gene data show CDR1 as MNHEY and CDR2 as SVGAGI. The CDR3 sequence is 19 residues long. The V gene lost 0 bases and the J gene lost 2 bases, with 17 bases spanning the gap. The CDR3 sequence: CASSYSSGNPLAGANVLTF. The CDR3 DNA follows: TGTGCCAGCAGTTACTCGTCGGGTAACCCCCTGGCTGGGGCCAACGTCCTGACTTTC.

This clonotype turned up a few times. The chain couples TRBV4-2 to TRBJ2-1; 11 bases match TRBD2. V gave up 0 bases and J gave up 5 bases; unmatched junction bases: 3. Germline-derived CDR1 and CDR2 are LGHNA and YNFKEQ. The CDR3 consists of 16 residues. For the CDR3, the DNA is TGTGCCAGCAGCCAAGACGAGACTAGCGGGAACAATGAGCAGTTCTTC. Its translation: CASSQDETSGNNEQFF.

This clonotype showed up many times. V gene TRBV4-2 combines with J gene TRBJ2-7, with 13 bases matching TRBD2. The V gene's germline CDR1 is LGHNA and CDR2 YNFKEQ. The CDR3 is 18 residues long. The V gene end was trimmed by 1 base and the J gene end by 2 bases; junction bases not matched to a gene: 8. The chain's CDR3 is CASSQVEGLAGVTYEQYF. The CDR3 DNA is TGTGCCAGCAGCCAAGTCGAAGGACTAGCGGGAGTAACCTACGAGCAGTACTTC.